This T cell receptor (beta chain) was captured by sequencing in a study of shared clonotypes between healthy human individuals. The study, taken as a whole, reports: Expectations were that clonotype sharing among donors would be affected by sequencing depth. Relative to clonotypes present in all four donors, those not shared had lower generation probabilities. Richness estimates generally favored naive over memory subsets.

Remarks on this clone: The antigen is not known.

V dropped 4 bases and J dropped 7 bases, with 7 bases sitting between them. The germline gives CDR1 ENHRY, CDR2 SYGVKD. The CDR3 consists of 11 residues. Naive CD8 populations comprised CD45RO-negative cells positively selected for CCR7, excluding terminally differentiated effector memory CD45RA+ cells. The authors loaded 150 to 250 ng DNA, 30,000 to 35,000 T cell genomes, into sorted-subset replicate PCRs. Method: immunoSEQ multiplex PCR; TCRdb's copy keeps in-frame clones and lacks some. The top ten hold 1.2% of the sample, which has under 2,000,000 clones, just under 95% seen once. This rearrangement joins TRBV10-3 to TRBJ1-1; D is unclear. Sequenced: naive CD8+ T cells sorted from blood. The TCR was taken from a man between 18 and 35 years old in good health. CDR3 DNA sequence: TGTGCCATCAGTGGGACCCGTGAAGCTTTCTTT. It codes for CAISGTREAFF.